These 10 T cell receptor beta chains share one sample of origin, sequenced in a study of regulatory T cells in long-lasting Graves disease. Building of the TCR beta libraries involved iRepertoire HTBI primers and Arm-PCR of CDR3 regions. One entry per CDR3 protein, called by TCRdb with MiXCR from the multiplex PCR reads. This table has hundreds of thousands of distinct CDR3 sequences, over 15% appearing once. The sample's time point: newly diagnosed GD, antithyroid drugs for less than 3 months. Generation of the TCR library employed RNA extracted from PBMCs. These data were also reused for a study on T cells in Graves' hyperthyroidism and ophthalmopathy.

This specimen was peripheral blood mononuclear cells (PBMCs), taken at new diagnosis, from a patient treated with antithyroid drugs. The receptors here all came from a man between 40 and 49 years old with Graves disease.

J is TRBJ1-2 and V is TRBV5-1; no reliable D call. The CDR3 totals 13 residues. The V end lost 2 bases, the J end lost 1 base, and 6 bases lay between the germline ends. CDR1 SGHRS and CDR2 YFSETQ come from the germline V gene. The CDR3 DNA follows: TGCGCCAGCAGCTTCAACAGTAACTATGGCTACACCTTC. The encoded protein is CASSFNSNYGYTF.

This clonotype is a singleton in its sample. CDR3 loop: CARDEGDRETFSTYEQYF. CDR3 DNA sequence: TGTGCCAGGGATGAGGGGGACAGGGAGACTTTTTCGACCTACGAGCAGTACTTC. J is TRBJ2-7 and V is TRBV28; 9 bases align to TRBD1. CDR3 size: 18 residues. The germline V gene encodes CDR1 MDHEN and CDR2 SYDVKM. Trimming took 9 bases from V and 2 from J; bases not matched to a gene: 20.

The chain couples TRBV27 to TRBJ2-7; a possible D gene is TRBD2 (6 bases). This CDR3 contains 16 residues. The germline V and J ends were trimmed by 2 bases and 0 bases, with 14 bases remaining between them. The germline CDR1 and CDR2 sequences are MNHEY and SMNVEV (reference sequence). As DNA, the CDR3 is TGTGCCAGCAGTTTACGATCGGGAGCGGGCTCCTACGAGCAGTACTTC. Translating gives CASSLRSGAGSYEQYF.

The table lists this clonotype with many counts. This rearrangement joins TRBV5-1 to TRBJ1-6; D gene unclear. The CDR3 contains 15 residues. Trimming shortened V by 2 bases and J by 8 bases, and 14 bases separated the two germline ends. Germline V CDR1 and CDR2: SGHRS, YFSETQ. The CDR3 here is CASSFRSSGDSPLHF. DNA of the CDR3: TGCGCCAGCAGCTTTAGGAGTTCTGGGGATTCACCCCTCCACTTT.

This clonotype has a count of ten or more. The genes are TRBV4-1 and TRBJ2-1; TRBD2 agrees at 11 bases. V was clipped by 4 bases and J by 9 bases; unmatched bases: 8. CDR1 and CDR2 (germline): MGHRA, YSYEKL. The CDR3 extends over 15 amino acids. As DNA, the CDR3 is TGCGCCAGCAGCCTACGACTAGCGGGGTATGGTGAGCAGTTCTTC. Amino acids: CASSLRLAGYGEQFF.

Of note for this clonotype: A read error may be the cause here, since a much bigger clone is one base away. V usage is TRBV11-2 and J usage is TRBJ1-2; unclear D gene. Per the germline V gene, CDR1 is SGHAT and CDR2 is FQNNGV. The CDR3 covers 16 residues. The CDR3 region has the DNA TGTGCCAGCAGTCCGTCGGGTCCGCTCGCTAACTATGGCTGCACCTTC. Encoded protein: CASSPSGPLANYGCTF.

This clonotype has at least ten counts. This CDR3 is CATGKTSYEQYF. CDR3 nucleotide sequence: TGTGCCACAGGAAAAACCTCCTACGAGCAGTACTTC. The chain joins TRBV6-1 to TRBJ2-7, with D uncertain. The CDR3 has 12 amino acids. V lost 10 bases to trimming and J lost 0 bases, with 10 bases between them. Per the germline V gene, CDR1 is MNHNS and CDR2 is SASEGT.

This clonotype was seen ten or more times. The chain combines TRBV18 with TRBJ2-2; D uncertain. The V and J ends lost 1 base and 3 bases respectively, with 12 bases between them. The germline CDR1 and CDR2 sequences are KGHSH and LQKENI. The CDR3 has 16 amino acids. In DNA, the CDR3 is TGTGCCAGCTCACCACTATACGGGTTCGACACCGGGGAGCTGTTTTTT. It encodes CASSPLYGFDTGELFF.

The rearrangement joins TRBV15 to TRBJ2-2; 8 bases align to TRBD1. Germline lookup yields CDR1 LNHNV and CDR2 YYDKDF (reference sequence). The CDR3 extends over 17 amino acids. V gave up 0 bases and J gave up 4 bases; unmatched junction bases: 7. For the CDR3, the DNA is TGTGCCACCAGCAGAGATAGGGCAGGGGGCTTCACCGGGGAGCTGTTTTTT. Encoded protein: CATSRDRAGGFTGELFF. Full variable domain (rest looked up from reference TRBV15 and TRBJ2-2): DAMVIQNPRYQVTQFGKPVTLSCSQTLNHNVMYWYQQKSSQAPKLLFHYYDKDFNNEADTPDNFQSRRPNTSFCFLDIRSPGLGDTAMYLCATSRDRAGGFTGELFFGEGSRLTVL.

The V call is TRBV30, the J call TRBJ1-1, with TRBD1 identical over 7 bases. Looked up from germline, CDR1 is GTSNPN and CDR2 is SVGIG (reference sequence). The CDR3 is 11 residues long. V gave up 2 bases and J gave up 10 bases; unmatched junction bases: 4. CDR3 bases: TGTGCCTGGAGTCGGGACAGCTCAGCTTTCTTT. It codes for CAWSRDSSAFF.